This TCR beta chain was identified in a study of shared clonotypes between healthy human individuals. General study results and limits: When naive CD4 clonotypes were compared across a handful of donors, about 4.8% were shared. The represented genetic and exposure-history diversity was limited by the small number of donors.

Note on this clone: Its antigen is not identified.

V lost 0 bases to trimming and J lost 4 bases, with 9 bases between them. The CDR3 has 14 residues. Germline V CDR1 and CDR2: SGHTA, FQGTGA. Assay: immunoSEQ multiplex PCR; the TCRdb copy retains only in-frame clones and omits some. The data contain around 2.5 million clones, over 85% of them singletons. Every contributor of samples was a Caucasian grown-up residing in Nashville, Tennessee. The V call is TRBV7-3, the J call TRBJ2-5; D not resolved. Sequenced: naive CD4+ T cells from PBMCs. Subset: CD45RA+ positively selected. This receptor was obtained from a man between 18 and 35 years old in good health. Some clones in this sample may be carry-over from other donors' samples. The CDR3: CASSLTGLGETQYF. CDR3 nucleotide sequence: TGTGCCAGCAGCTTAACAGGCCTCGGAGAGACCCAGTACTTC.